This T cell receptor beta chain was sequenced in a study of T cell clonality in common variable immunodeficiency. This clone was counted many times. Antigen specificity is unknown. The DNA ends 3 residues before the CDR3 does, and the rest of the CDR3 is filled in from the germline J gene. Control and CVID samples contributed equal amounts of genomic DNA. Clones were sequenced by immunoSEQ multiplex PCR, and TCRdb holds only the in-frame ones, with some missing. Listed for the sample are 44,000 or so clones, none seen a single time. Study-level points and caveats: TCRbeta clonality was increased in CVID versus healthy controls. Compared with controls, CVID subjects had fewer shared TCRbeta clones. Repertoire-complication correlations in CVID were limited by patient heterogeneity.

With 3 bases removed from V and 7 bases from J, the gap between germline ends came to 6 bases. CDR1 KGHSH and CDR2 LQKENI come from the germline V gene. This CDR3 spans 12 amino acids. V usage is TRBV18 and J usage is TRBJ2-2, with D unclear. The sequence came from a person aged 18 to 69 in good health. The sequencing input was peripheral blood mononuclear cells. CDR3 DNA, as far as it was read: TGTGCCAGCTCACCGACAAACGGGGAG. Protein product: CASSPTNGE. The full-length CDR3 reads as CASSPTNGELFF. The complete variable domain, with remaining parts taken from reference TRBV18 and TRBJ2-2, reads NAGVMQNPRHLVRRRGQEARLRCSPMKGHSHVYWYRQLPEEGLKFMVYLQKENIIDESGMPKERFSAEFPKEGPSILRIQQVVRGDSAAYFCASSPTNGELFFGEGSRLTVL.